These 2 T cell receptor beta chains originate from one sample sequenced in a study of blood T cell repertoires in COVID-19. This table comes from immunoSEQ multiplex PCR, and its TCRdb copy is limited to in-frame clones, with some not included. The data contain over 300,000 clones, around 89% of them singletons. The sequencing input was peripheral blood. Receptors were obtained from a man younger than 35 with active or convalescent COVID-19.

V gene TRBV12-3 or TRBV12-4 combines with J gene TRBJ1-5, with 7 nucleotides matching TRBD1. The trim removed 5 bases at V and 12 bases at J, leaving 7 bases unmatched. The CDR3 spans 12 residues. This CDR3 reads CASSLDRAHQHF. CDR3 DNA: TGTGCCAGCAGTCTAGACAGGGCGCACCAGCATTTT.

The chain is built from TRBV28 and TRBJ1-2; 7 positions match TRBD1. CDR3 length equals 18 residues. The junction had 13 bases not matched to a gene; V was cut back by 3 bases and J by 0 bases. Germline CDR1 is MDHEN and CDR2 is SYDVKM. The DNA for the CDR3 is TGTGCCAGCAGTTTCTCATCTATGTCCGGGACAGCTAACTATGGCTACACCTTC. Translation gives CASSFSSMSGTANYGYTF.